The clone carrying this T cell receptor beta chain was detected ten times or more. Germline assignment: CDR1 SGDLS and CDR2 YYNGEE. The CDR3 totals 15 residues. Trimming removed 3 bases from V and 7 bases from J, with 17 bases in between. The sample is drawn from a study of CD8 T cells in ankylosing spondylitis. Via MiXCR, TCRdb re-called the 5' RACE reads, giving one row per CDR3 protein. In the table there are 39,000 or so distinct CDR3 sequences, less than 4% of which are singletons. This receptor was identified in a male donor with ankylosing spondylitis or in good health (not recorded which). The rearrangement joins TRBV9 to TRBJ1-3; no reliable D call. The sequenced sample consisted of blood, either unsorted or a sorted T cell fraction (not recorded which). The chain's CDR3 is CASSAEGVIGNTIYF. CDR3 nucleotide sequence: TGTGCCAGCAGCGCCGAAGGAGTTATCGGGAACACCATATATTTT.